This T cell receptor (beta chain) was retrieved from a study of blood T cell repertoires in COVID-19. The wider study: Sources were T cells, B-cell-depleted T cells, or PBMCs; the material itself was cDNA or gDNA.

This CDR3 is 13 amino acids long. Looked up from germline, CDR1 is MGHRA and CDR2 is YSYEKL. Losses at the gene ends were 3 bases for V and 11 bases for J; bases not matched to a gene: 8. Participants reported their clinical history, and cohort assignment relied on those reports. Regarding this clone: Additional DNA sequences in this sample encode the identical CDR3.

Using immunoSEQ multiplex PCR, the repertoire was profiled, and TCRdb retains in-frame clones only, with some absent. The table has about 170,000 clones, approximately 87% seen once. The source material was PBMCs or T cells enriched from blood (not recorded which). The sequence derives from a woman in her 50s who had recovered from COVID-19. The J gene is TRBJ1-1, the V gene TRBV4-1, with 8 nucleotides matching TRBD1. CDR3 nucleotide sequence: TGCGCCAGCAGCCAGGAGAGGACAGGGCGCGCTTTCTTT. This sequence encodes CASSQERTGRAFF.